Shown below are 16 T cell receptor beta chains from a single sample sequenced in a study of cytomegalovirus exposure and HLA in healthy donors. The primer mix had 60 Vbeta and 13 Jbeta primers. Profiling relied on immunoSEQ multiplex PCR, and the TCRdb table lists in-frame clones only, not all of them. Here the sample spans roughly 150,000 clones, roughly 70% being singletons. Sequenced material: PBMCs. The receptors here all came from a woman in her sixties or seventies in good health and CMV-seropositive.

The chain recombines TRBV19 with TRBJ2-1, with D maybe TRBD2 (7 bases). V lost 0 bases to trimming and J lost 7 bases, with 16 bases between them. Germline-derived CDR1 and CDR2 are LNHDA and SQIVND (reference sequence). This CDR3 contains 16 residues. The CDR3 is CASSIDPGGPLNEQFF. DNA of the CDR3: TGTGCCAGTAGTATAGATCCGGGGGGCCCTCTGAATGAGCAGTTCTTC.

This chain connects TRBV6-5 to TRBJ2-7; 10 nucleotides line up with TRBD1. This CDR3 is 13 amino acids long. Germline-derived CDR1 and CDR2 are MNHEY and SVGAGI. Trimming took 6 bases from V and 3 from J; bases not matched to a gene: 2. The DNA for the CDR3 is TGTGCCAGCAGACGGACAGGGGGCTACGAGCAGTACTTC. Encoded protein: CASRRTGGYEQYF.

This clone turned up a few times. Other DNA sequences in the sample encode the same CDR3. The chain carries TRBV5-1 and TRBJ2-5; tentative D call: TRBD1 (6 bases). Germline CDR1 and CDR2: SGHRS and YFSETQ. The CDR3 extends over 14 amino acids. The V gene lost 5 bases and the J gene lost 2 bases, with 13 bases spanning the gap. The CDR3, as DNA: TGCGCCAGCAGGCCAGGACAGCCACAAGAGACCCAGTACTTC. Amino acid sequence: CASRPGQPQETQYF.

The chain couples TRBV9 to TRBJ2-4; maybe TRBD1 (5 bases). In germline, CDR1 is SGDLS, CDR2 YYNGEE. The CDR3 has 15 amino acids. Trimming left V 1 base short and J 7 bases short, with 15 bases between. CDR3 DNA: TGTGCCAGCAGCGTATCACCCCAGGGTGGGAACATTCAGTACTTC. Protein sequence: CASSVSPQGGNIQYF.

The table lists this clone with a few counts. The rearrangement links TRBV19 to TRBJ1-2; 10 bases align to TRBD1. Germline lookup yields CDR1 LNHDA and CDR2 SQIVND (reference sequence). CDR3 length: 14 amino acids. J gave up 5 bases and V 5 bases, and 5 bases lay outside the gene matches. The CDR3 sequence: CASSDRGRGYGYTF. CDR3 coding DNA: TGTGCCAGTAGTGACAGGGGGCGAGGGTATGGCTACACCTTC.

CDR3 sequence (DNA): TGTGCCAGCAGCCCCGTGGATGCGGAGAACACTGAAGCTTTCTTT. This gives the protein CASSPVDAENTEAFF. The rearrangement joins TRBV6-1 to TRBJ1-1; the D is unclear. CDR1 and CDR2 (germline): MNHNS, SASEGT. The CDR3 extends over 15 amino acids. Deletions cut 6 bases from V and 1 base from J, with 15 bases between.

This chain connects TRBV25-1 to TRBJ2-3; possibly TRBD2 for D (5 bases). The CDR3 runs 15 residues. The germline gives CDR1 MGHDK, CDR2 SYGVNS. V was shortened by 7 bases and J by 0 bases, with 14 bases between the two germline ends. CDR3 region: CASIGSGGSTDTQYF. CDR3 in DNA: TGTGCCAGCATAGGGAGCGGAGGAAGCACAGATACGCAGTATTTT.

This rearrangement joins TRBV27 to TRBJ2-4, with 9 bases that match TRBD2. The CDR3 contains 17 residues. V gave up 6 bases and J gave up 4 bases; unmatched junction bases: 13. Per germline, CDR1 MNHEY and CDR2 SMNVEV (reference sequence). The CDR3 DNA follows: TGTGCCAGCAGAGGTGTGCGGGAGGGGGGTAGAAAAAACATTCAGTACTTC. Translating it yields CASRGVREGGRKNIQYF.

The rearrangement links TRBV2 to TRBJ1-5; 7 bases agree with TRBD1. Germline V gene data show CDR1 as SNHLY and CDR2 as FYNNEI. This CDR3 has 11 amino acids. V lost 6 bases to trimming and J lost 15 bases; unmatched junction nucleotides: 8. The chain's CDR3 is CASRLTGNPHF. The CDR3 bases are TGTGCCAGCAGATTGACAGGGAATCCGCATTTT.

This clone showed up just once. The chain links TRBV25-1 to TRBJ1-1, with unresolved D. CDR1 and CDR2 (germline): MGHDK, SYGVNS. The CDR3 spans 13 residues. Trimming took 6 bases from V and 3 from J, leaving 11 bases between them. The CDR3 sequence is CASSPGVYTEAFF. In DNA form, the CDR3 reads TGTGCCAGCAGCCCCGGGGTGTACACTGAAGCTTTCTTT.

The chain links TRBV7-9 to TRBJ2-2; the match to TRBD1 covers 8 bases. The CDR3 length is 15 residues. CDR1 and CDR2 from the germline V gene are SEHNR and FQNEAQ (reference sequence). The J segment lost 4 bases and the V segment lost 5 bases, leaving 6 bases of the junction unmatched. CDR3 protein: CASSRGQGSTGELFF. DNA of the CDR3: TGTGCCAGCAGCCGCGGACAGGGTAGCACCGGGGAGCTGTTTTTT. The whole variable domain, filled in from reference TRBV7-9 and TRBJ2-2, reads DTGVSQNPRHKITKRGQNVTFRCDPISEHNRLYWYRQTLGQGPEFLTYFQNEAQLEKSRLLSDRFSAERPKGSFSTLEIQRTEQGDSAMYLCASSRGQGSTGELFFGEGSRLTVL.

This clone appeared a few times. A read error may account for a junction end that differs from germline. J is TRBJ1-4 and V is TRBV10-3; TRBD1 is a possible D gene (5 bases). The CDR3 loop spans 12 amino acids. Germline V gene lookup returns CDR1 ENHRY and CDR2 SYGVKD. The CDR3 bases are TGTGCCAGCCGACAGCGTAATGATAAACTGTTTTTT. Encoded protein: CASRQRNDKLFF.

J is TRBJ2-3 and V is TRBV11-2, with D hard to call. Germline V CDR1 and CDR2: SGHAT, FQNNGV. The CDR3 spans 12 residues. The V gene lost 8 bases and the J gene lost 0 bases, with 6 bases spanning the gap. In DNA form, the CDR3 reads TGTGCCAGCCGCGATAGCACAGATACGCAGTATTTT. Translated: CASRDSTDTQYF.

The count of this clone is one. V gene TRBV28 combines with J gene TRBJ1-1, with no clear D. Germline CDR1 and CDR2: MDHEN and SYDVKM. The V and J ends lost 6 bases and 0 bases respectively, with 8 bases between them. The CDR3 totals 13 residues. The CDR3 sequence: CASRGLMNTEAFF. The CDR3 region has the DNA TGTGCCAGCAGAGGACTGATGAACACTGAAGCTTTCTTT.

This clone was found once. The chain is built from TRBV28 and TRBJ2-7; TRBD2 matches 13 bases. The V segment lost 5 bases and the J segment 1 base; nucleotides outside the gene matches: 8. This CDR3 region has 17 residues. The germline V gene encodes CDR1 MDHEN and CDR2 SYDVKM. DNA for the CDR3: TGTGCCAGCAGTCGAGGACTAGCGGGAGAAGGGTCCTACGAGCAGTACTTC. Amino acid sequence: CASSRGLAGEGSYEQYF.

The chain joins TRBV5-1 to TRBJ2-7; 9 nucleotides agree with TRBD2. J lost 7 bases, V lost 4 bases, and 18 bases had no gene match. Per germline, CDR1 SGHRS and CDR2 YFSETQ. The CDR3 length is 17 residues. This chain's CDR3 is CASSAPSSGSRSKEQYF. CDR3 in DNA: TGCGCCAGCAGCGCGCCGAGTAGCGGGAGTAGGTCGAAGGAGCAGTACTTC.